The next 2 T cell receptor beta chains were all read from a single sample in a study of blood T cell repertoires in COVID-19. Generated by immunoSEQ multiplex PCR, the TCRdb table keeps only in-frame clones and is missing some. The table lists approximately 200,000 clones, 80% to 90% of them singletons. What was sequenced was PBMCs or T cells enriched from blood (not recorded which). All receptors come from a man aged 40-49 years who had recovered from COVID-19.

The V call is TRBV7-3, the J call TRBJ2-7, with 10 bases identical to TRBD2. CDR3 length equals 15 residues. With 3 bases clipped from V and 5 bases from J, the junction kept 7 bases outside the gene matches. The germline V gene encodes CDR1 SGHTA and CDR2 FQGTGA. The CDR3 sequence: CASSLYGTSEHEQYF. As DNA, the CDR3 is TGTGCCAGCAGCTTGTATGGGACTAGCGAGCACGAGCAGTACTTC. Filled out from reference TRBV7-3 and TRBJ2-7, the complete variable domain reads GAGVSQTPSNKVTEKGKYVELRCDPISGHTALYWYRQSLGQGPEFLIYFQGTGAADDSGLPNDRFFAVRPEGSVSTLKIQRTERGDSAVYLCASSLYGTSEHEQYFGPGTRLTVT.

The V and J genes are TRBV4-1 and TRBJ2-5; 8 positions match TRBD2. V shed 4 bases, J shed 5 bases, and the junction held 21 bases outside the gene matches. This CDR3 is built from 19 residues. Germline lookup yields CDR1 MGHRA and CDR2 YSYEKL. This chain's CDR3 is CASSPPFGRVREGEETQYF. The CDR3 DNA follows: TGCGCCAGCAGCCCCCCCTTCGGGAGGGTGCGGGAAGGGGAGGAGACCCAGTACTTC.